What follows are 20 T cell receptor beta chains derived from one specimen sequenced in a study of T cell clones after liver transplantation. Using immunoSEQ multiplex PCR, the repertoire was profiled, and TCRdb retains in-frame clones only, with some absent. Altogether about 21,000 clones are present, under 95% being singletons, with the ten largest covering around a quarter. The sample consisted of CD8+ T cells from blood, taken about 26 months after liver transplant. These receptors all come from a human patient who received a liver transplant. Some T cells may be transferred from the graft donor.

The J gene is TRBJ1-1, the V gene TRBV5-4; tentative D call: TRBD1 (5 bases). Trimming stripped 1 base from V and 3 bases from J, with 13 bases between. The CDR3 is 15 residues long. From germline, CDR1 is SGHNT and CDR2 YYREEE (reference sequence). The CDR3 DNA follows: TGTGCCAGCAGCTTGAAGGGACTAACAGACACTGAAGCTTTCTTT. Its translation: CASSLKGLTDTEAFF.

This clone has just a few counts. The sample has other DNA sequences that encode this CDR3 too. The chain uses TRBV11-3 and TRBJ2-7; 10 nucleotides line up with TRBD1. The CDR3 sequence is 14 residues long. CDR1 and CDR2 from the germline V gene are SGHNT and YENEEA. V lost 6 bases and J lost 4; bases outside the gene matches: 6. The CDR3: CASSPGTGEYEQYF. The CDR3 region has the DNA TGTGCCAGCAGTCCCGGGACAGGGGAATACGAGCAGTACTTC.

In this sample, this clone turned up a few times. The CDR3 protein is CASSLDPREGYTF. DNA of the CDR3: TGTGCCAGCAGCCTCGACCCCAGGGAAGGCTACACCTTC. V is TRBV7-9 and J is TRBJ1-2, with D possibly matching TRBD1 (5 bases). Germline V CDR1 and CDR2: SEHNR, FQNEAQ (reference sequence). The CDR3 consists of 13 residues. The V end was cut by 5 bases, the J end by 8 bases, with 15 bases between. The full variable domain, in which reference TRBV7-9 and TRBJ1-2 provide the parts outside the CDR3, is DTGVSQNPRHKITKRGQNVTFRCDPISEHNRLYWYRQTLGQGPEFLTYFQNEAQLEKSRLLSDRFSAERPKGSFSTLEIQRTEQGDSAMYLCASSLDPREGYTFGSGTRLTVV.

The chain combines TRBV7-9 with TRBJ1-1; TRBD1 might be the D (6 bases). Germline V gene lookup returns CDR1 SEHNR and CDR2 FQNEAQ (reference sequence). The CDR3 totals 15 residues. V lost 3 bases and J lost 1, with 12 bases in between. For the CDR3, the DNA is TGTGCCAGCAGCTTGACGGGGGCCGGGAACACTGAAGCTTTCTTT. Protein product: CASSLTGAGNTEAFF.

The gene calls are TRBV7-6 and TRBJ2-7; 8 bases are shared with TRBD1. This CDR3 has 15 residues. Per the germline V gene, CDR1 is SGHVS and CDR2 is FNYEAQ. V trimming: 5 bases; J trimming: 4 bases; junction bases outside the gene matches: 10. CDR3 DNA: TGTGCCAGCAGCCGTAATAGGACAGGGCGATACGAGCAGTACTTC. Translated, it gives CASSRNRTGRYEQYF. Using reference TRBV7-6 and TRBJ2-7 for the parts outside the CDR3, the full variable domain is GAGVSQSPRYKVTKRGQDVALRCDPISGHVSLYWYRQALGQGPEFLTYFNYEAQQDKSGLPNDRFSAERPEGSISTLTIQRTEQRDSAMYRCASSRNRTGRYEQYFGPGTRLTVT.

The table lists this clone with a count of one. J is TRBJ2-2 and V is TRBV2, with 12 bases that match TRBD2. Trimming cost V 6 bases and J 3 bases; bases outside gene matches: 26. Germline CDR1 and CDR2: SNHLY and FYNNEI. This CDR3 is built from 23 residues. CDR3 region: CASRGTRDWEASGRAEYTGELFF. The CDR3, as DNA: TGTGCCAGCAGGGGTACAAGGGACTGGGAGGCTAGCGGGAGGGCCGAATACACCGGGGAGCTGTTTTTT.

V and J are TRBV4-1 and TRBJ2-2; D is possibly TRBD2 (6 bases). Trimming removed 4 bases from V and 6 bases from J, with 18 bases in between. The germline gives CDR1 MGHRA, CDR2 YSYEKL. This CDR3 comprises 16 residues. CDR3 DNA: TGCGCCAGCAGCCTCCCCGGGCCAGCGGGTCCCGGGGAGCTGTTTTTT. Its translation is CASSLPGPAGPGELFF.

The chain recombines TRBV27 with TRBJ2-5; D possibly corresponds to TRBD1 (6 bases). From germline, CDR1 is MNHEY and CDR2 SMNVEV (reference sequence). Deletions cut 4 bases from V and 2 bases from J, with 17 bases between. This CDR3 contains 16 residues. The CDR3 nucleotides read TGTGCCAGCAGTTCGCCGAATGAACAGGGTCAAGAGACCCAGTACTTC. Translation gives CASSSPNEQGQETQYF.

V gene TRBV12-5 combines with J gene TRBJ1-2; no firm D call. The length of the CDR3 is 13 residues. The germline CDR1 and CDR2 sequences are LGHNT and FRNRAP. Trimming left V 3 bases short and J 6 bases short, with 11 bases between. The CDR3 coding sequence is TGTGCTAGTGGTTTTGCGGGTTTGGATGGCTACACCTTC. It codes for CASGFAGLDGYTF.

V and J are TRBV14 and TRBJ2-1, with D unresolved. Germline CDR1 is SGHDN and CDR2 is FVKESK. The CDR3 is 12 amino acids. The V end was cut by 1 base, the J end by 8 bases, with 6 bases between. The CDR3 protein is CASSQAAYEQFF. As DNA, the CDR3 is TGTGCCAGCAGCCAAGCGGCCTATGAGCAGTTCTTC.

J is TRBJ1-5 and V is TRBV2; D is perhaps TRBD1 (5 bases). The CDR3 consists of 15 residues. The V gene's germline CDR1 is SNHLY and CDR2 FYNNEI. The V end was cut by 3 bases, the J end by 5 bases, with 14 bases between. CDR3 residues: CASSDGLQGHQPQHF. The CDR3 coding sequence is TGTGCCAGCAGTGATGGGTTGCAGGGCCATCAGCCCCAGCATTTT.

The rearrangement uses TRBV27 and TRBJ2-3; D not certain. The CDR3 is made up of 13 amino acids. CDR1 MNHEY and CDR2 SMNVEV come from the germline V gene (reference sequence). V lost 7 bases, J lost 3 bases, and 11 bases lay in between. CDR3 nucleotide sequence: TGTGCCAGCACCCCCCGAGTAACAGATACGCAGTATTTT. This encodes CASTPRVTDTQYF.

This rearrangement joins TRBV5-4 to TRBJ1-2; D is undetermined. This CDR3 has 14 residues. V shed 2 bases and J shed 1 base, with 9 bases lying between them. Germline V gives CDR1 SGHNT, CDR2 YYREEE (reference sequence). The CDR3 sequence: CASSFTENNYGYTF. CDR3 bases: TGTGCCAGCAGCTTCACAGAGAATAACTATGGCTACACCTTC.

By share, this clone ranks as large. The chain joins TRBV7-9 to TRBJ2-7, with D possibly being TRBD2 (6 bases). Germline CDR1 reads SEHNR; CDR2 reads FQNEAQ (reference sequence). Between the trimmed V and J ends, which lost 1 base and 1 base, there was a span of 20 bases. This CDR3 has 18 amino acids. The CDR3 spells CASSLGGGEGGPSYEQYF. The CDR3 nucleotides are TGTGCCAGCAGCTTAGGGGGCGGAGAGGGAGGCCCATCCTACGAGCAGTACTTC.

In DNA form, the CDR3 reads TGTGCTAGTGGTTTGGTACCGGAGGAGACCCAGTACTTC. This sequence encodes CASGLVPEETQYF. The chain combines TRBV12-5 with TRBJ2-5, with D uncertain. The CDR3 spans 13 residues. Germline CDR1 is LGHNT and CDR2 is FRNRAP. Trimming removed 0 bases at V and 5 bases at J, with 7 bases between.

The rearrangement links TRBV14 to TRBJ1-1; D remains unclear. V shed 4 bases and J shed 0 bases, with 6 bases lying between them. This CDR3 spans 13 amino acids. The germline V gene encodes CDR1 SGHDN and CDR2 FVKESK. The DNA for the CDR3 is TGTGCCAGCAGCCTTAAGATGAACACTGAAGCTTTCTTT. Its protein product is CASSLKMNTEAFF.

This chain uses TRBV7-3 with TRBJ2-7; 7 positions agree with TRBD2. CDR1 is SGHTA, CDR2 FQGTGA, per germline. V gave up 2 bases and J gave up 0 bases; unmatched junction bases: 4. The CDR3 loop spans 15 amino acids. The CDR3 region is CASSLGRESSYEQYF. CDR3 sequence (DNA): TGTGCCAGCAGCTTAGGGCGGGAGTCCTCCTACGAGCAGTACTTC.

This rearrangement joins TRBV29-1 to TRBJ2-7, with D perhaps assigned TRBD1 or TRBD2 (5 bases each). V lost 4 bases to trimming and J lost 4 bases, with 11 bases between them. The CDR3 spans 12 residues. CDR1 is SQVTM, CDR2 ANQGSEA, per germline. CDR3 sequence (DNA): TGCAGCGTTGGTGGCAGGGAGTACGAGCAGTACTTC. Its protein is CSVGGREYEQYF.

Only a few counts were recorded for this clone. This rearrangement joins TRBV2 to TRBJ1-5, with a weak D call TRBD1 (6 bases). This CDR3 has 16 amino acids. V lost 0 bases to trimming and J lost 0 bases, with 9 bases between them. Germline CDR1 is SNHLY and CDR2 is FYNNEI. The CDR3 region is CASSEAGRGSNQPQHF. DNA of the CDR3: TGTGCCAGCAGTGAAGCTGGCAGGGGTAGCAATCAGCCCCAGCATTTT.

V usage is TRBV9 and J usage is TRBJ2-7; 11 nucleotides agree with TRBD2. The V segment lost 3 bases and the J segment 4 bases; nucleotides outside the gene matches: 6. This CDR3 region has 15 residues. CDR1 is SGDLS, CDR2 YYNGEE, per germline. CDR3: CASSAGTSGIYEQYF. CDR3 sequence (DNA): TGTGCCAGCAGCGCCGGGACTAGCGGAATATACGAGCAGTACTTC.